Shown below are 11 T cell receptor beta chains from a single sample sequenced in a study of OX40 agonist ivuxolimab in advanced cancers. Repertoires were generated with immunoSEQ multiplex PCR, while TCRdb's copy carries only in-frame clones and drops some. The repertoire consists of 70,000 to 85,000 clones, with around nine tenths occurring once and the leading ten covering 5% to 6.5%. The specimen comprised CD4+ or CD8+ T cells sorted from blood, sampled in a trial of the OX40 agonist ivuxolimab. These receptors all stem from an adult with an advanced solid tumor such as melanoma, head and neck, liver or kidney cancer.

The chain links TRBV6-1 to TRBJ2-1; D ambiguous. Germline-derived CDR1 and CDR2 are MNHNS and SASEGT. V was shortened by 3 bases and J by 7 bases, with 7 bases between the two germline ends. CDR3 length: 12 residues. CDR3 DNA sequence: TGTGCCAGCAGTGACTTAGGGAATGAGCAGTTCTTC. Translating it yields CASSDLGNEQFF.

The gene calls are TRBV2 and TRBJ1-3; D is unclear. Germline V gene data show CDR1 as SNHLY and CDR2 as FYNNEI. The V gene lost 3 bases and the J gene lost 0 bases, with 12 bases spanning the gap. CDR3 length: 16 residues. CDR3 DNA: TGTGCCAGCAGTGATCGGTACGGAGGCTCTGGAAACACCATATATTTT. This gives the protein CASSDRYGGSGNTIYF.

The V and J genes are TRBV7-6 and TRBJ2-3, with no clear D. CDR1 and CDR2 (germline): SGHVS, FNYEAQ. V dropped 5 bases and J dropped 1 base, with 10 bases sitting between them. CDR3 length equals 14 residues. This CDR3 reads CASSLQYRTDTQYF. The CDR3 DNA reads TGTGCCAGCAGCCTGCAGTACCGCACAGATACGCAGTATTTT.

The genes are TRBV7-9 and TRBJ1-3; no reliable D call. CDR3 length: 15 residues. The V and J ends lost 4 bases and 4 bases respectively, with 14 bases between them. Germline assignment: CDR1 SEHNR and CDR2 FQNEAQ (reference sequence). DNA of the CDR3: TGTGCCAGCAGCTCAATAGACACCGAGGGAAACACCATATATTTT. Translated: CASSSIDTEGNTIYF.

This clone came up a few times. The chain is built from TRBV25-1 and TRBJ1-2; D might be TRBD1 (5 bases). The germline V gene has CDR1 MGHDK and CDR2 SYGVNS. The V and J ends lost 6 bases and 8 bases respectively, with 19 bases between them. This CDR3 is built from 14 residues. The CDR3 nucleotides read TGTGCCAGCAGCTTGGGGGGGACCCTAACGGGCTACACCTTC. Its translation is CASSLGGTLTGYTF.

The chain employs TRBV18 and TRBJ2-7; TRBD1 might be the D (6 bases). The V end was cut by 8 bases, the J end by 0 bases, with 8 bases between. Germline V gene data show CDR1 as KGHSH and CDR2 as LQKENI. The length of the CDR3 is 12 residues. The CDR3 loop reads CASTDSSYEQYF. CDR3 DNA sequence: TGTGCCAGCACGGACAGCTCCTACGAGCAGTACTTC. Supplemented by reference TRBV18 and TRBJ2-7, the full variable domain reads NAGVMQNPRHLVRRRGQEARLRCSPMKGHSHVYWYRQLPEEGLKFMVYLQKENIIDESGMPKERFSAEFPKEGPSILRIQQVVRGDSAAYFCASTDSSYEQYFGPGTRLTVT.

This chain uses TRBV19 with TRBJ2-7; unclear D gene. The CDR3 covers 14 residues. The V end lost 6 bases, the J end lost 2 bases, and 14 bases lay between the germline ends. Germline-derived CDR1 and CDR2 are LNHDA and SQIVND (reference sequence). As DNA, the CDR3 is TGTGCCAGTAGCAGCCCTAATTTAACCTACGAGCAGTACTTC. It yields the protein CASSSPNLTYEQYF.

This clone occurred once. DNA for the CDR3: TGTGCCTGGGGCCTGGGACGGACCTACGAGCAGTACTTC. This encodes CAWGLGRTYEQYF. The V gene is TRBV30, the J gene TRBJ2-7; D assignment may be TRBD1 or TRBD2 (5 bases each). CDR1 is GTSNPN, CDR2 SVGIG, per germline (reference sequence). With 5 bases removed from V and 2 bases from J, the gap between germline ends came to 13 bases. This CDR3 region has 13 residues.

The J gene is TRBJ2-6, the V gene TRBV5-8; possibly TRBD1 for D (6 bases). Trimming removed 6 bases from V and 4 bases from J, with 14 bases in between. Germline V gene data show CDR1 as SGHTS and CDR2 as YDEGEE. The CDR3 has 15 residues. CDR3 bases: TGTGCCAGCACCCTGGGGCAGGGGGGGGCCAACGTCCTGACTTTC. Protein: CASTLGQGGANVLTF.

This clone was seen a few times. The same CDR3 is also encoded by other DNA sequences in this sample. The V gene is TRBV27, the J gene TRBJ2-7; D is uncertain. Between the trimmed V and J ends, which lost 6 bases and 3 bases, there was a span of 12 bases. CDR3 length equals 13 residues. Germline V CDR1 and CDR2: MNHEY, SMNVEV (reference sequence). CDR3 amino acids: CASSLSYSYEQYF. The DNA of the CDR3 is TGTGCCAGCAGCCTGTCGTACAGCTACGAGCAGTACTTC.

This chain uses TRBV4-3 with TRBJ2-6; possibly TRBD2 for D (5 bases). The CDR3 is made up of 16 amino acids. Trimming took off 3 bases at V and 4 bases at J, with 13 bases between the two ends. CDR1 is LGHNA and CDR2 is YSLEER in the germline V gene. The CDR3 DNA reads as TGCGCCAGCAGCCAGGAGAGAGGGTCAGGGGCCAACGTCCTGACTTTC. It codes for CASSQERGSGANVLTF.